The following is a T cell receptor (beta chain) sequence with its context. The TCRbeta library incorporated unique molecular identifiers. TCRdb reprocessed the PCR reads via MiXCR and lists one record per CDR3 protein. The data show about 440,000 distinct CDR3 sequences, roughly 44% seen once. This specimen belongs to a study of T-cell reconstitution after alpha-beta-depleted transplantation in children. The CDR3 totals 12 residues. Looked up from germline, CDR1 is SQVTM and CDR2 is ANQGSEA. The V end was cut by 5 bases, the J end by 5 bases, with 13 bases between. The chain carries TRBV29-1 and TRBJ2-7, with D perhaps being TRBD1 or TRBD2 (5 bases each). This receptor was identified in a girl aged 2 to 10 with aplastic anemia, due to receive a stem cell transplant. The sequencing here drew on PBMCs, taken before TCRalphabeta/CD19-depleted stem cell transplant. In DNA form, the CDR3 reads TGCAGCGTTCAAGGGGTTAGCGACGAGCAGTACTTC. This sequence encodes CSVQGVSDEQYF.